The 8 T cell receptor beta chains below come from one sample, sequenced in a study of cytomegalovirus exposure and HLA in healthy donors. A multiplex PCR was run with 60 Vbeta primers and 13 Jbeta primers. Sequencing used immunoSEQ multiplex PCR; TCRdb keeps in-frame clones, though not all of them. The table includes approximately 170,000 clones, over 70% detected once. The sequenced sample was PBMCs. The receptors were gathered from a woman between 40 and 55 years old in good health and CMV-seropositive.

The V call is TRBV19, the J call TRBJ1-2; D may be TRBD1 (5 bases). V lost 0 bases and J lost 8, with 13 bases in between. The length of the CDR3 is 14 residues. The germline V gene encodes CDR1 LNHDA and CDR2 SQIVND (reference sequence). The CDR3 loop reads CASSIDQQGGGYTF. The CDR3 DNA follows: TGTGCCAGTAGTATAGATCAGCAGGGAGGCGGCTACACCTTC.

V is TRBV6-1 and J is TRBJ2-3, with 10 bases fitting TRBD2. Per germline, CDR1 MNHNS and CDR2 SASEGT. The trim removed 2 bases at V and 6 bases at J, leaving 2 bases unmatched. CDR3 length equals 14 residues. Written as DNA, the CDR3 is TGTGCCAGCAGTGAACAACTAGCGGGGGATACGCAGTATTTT. Translated: CASSEQLAGDTQYF.

This sequence joins TRBV5-1 and TRBJ1-2; no clear D gene. Germline loops: CDR1 SGHRS, CDR2 YFSETQ. The CDR3 sequence is 15 residues long. The V end lost 3 bases, the J end lost 5 bases, and 17 bases lay between the germline ends. The CDR3 loop is CASSSQDSGEYGYTF. CDR3 nucleotides: TGCGCCAGCAGCTCCCAAGACTCGGGAGAATATGGCTACACCTTC.

V gene TRBV2 combines with J gene TRBJ2-3; 9 bases are shared with TRBD1. This CDR3 spans 15 amino acids. Looked up from germline, CDR1 is SNHLY and CDR2 is FYNNEI. The J segment lost 2 bases and the V segment lost 4 bases, leaving 4 bases of the junction unmatched. CDR3 coding DNA: TGTGCCAGCAGTGCGGGACAGGGTTTCACAGATACGCAGTATTTT. It encodes CASSAGQGFTDTQYF.

V and J are TRBV18 and TRBJ2-3; D not resolved. With 2 bases removed from V and 7 bases from J, the gap between germline ends came to 16 bases. Germline V lookup: CDR1 KGHSH, CDR2 LQKENI. This CDR3 region has 15 residues. The CDR3 sequence: CASSPISRVWNTQYF. CDR3 nucleotide sequence: TGTGCCAGCTCACCAATATCCCGGGTGTGGAATACGCAGTATTTT.

This chain links TRBV7-2 with TRBJ1-5; the D gene is possibly TRBD1 (5 bases). Germline assignment: CDR1 SGHTA and CDR2 FQGNSA. Trimming removed 5 bases from V and 3 bases from J, with 17 bases in between. CDR3 length: 16 residues. In DNA form, the CDR3 reads TGTGCCAGCAGCCGCACTTCCGGGGGAAACAATCAGCCCCAGCATTTT. Protein sequence: CASSRTSGGNNQPQHF.

The chain joins TRBV30 to TRBJ1-2; D unresolved. Trimming took 0 bases from V and 0 from J, leaving 20 bases between them. Germline assignment: CDR1 GTSNPN and CDR2 SVGIG (reference sequence). CDR3 size: 18 residues. In DNA, the CDR3 is TGTGCCTGGAGTGTATTCGATATGTTGGGAGCCTCTAACTATGGCTACACCTTC. Its translation: CAWSVFDMLGASNYGYTF.

The chain couples TRBV30 to TRBJ2-7, with 10 bases identical to TRBD1. Germline V CDR1 and CDR2: GTSNPN, SVGIG (reference sequence). This CDR3 is 15 amino acids long. V shed 4 bases and J 3 bases; nucleotides not matched to a gene: 9. In DNA form, the CDR3 reads TGTGCCTGGAAACGACAGGGGGCCTACTACTACGAGCAGTACTTC. Encoded protein: CAWKRQGAYYYEQYF.